The following is a TCR beta chain sequence with its context. The data derive from a study of T cell repertoires in cytomegalovirus infection. Whole-study context: From public TCR beta signatures came an indication of both CMV infection and matching HLA type.

The CDR3 is made up of 16 amino acids. V lost 1 base to trimming and J lost 3 bases; unmatched junction nucleotides: 9. Germline loops: CDR1 LGHNT, CDR2 FRNRAP. TCRdb called the reads again in MiXCR, with one record for every CDR3 protein. The sample lists approximately 170,000 distinct CDR3 sequences, 17% occurring once. The sample consisted of CD8+ T cells from PBMCs. This clonotype originated in a human donor in good health (CMV status not recorded). Some clones in this sample may be carry-over from other donors' samples. V and J are TRBV12-5 and TRBJ2-7; 7 nucleotides align to TRBD1. This CDR3 is CASGLGPQGLSYEQYF. The DNA for the CDR3 is TGTGCTAGTGGTTTGGGACCACAGGGGCTTAGCTACGAGCAGTACTTC.